The sequence of this T cell receptor (beta chain) was determined in a study of shared clonotypes between healthy human individuals (dated by TCRdb to 2020 to 2022). A note on the overall study: A couple of women and a few men aged 18 to 49 years were included in the cohort. For each donor, CD4 naive and CD4 memory were each run on three plates, CD8 naive on two plates, and CD8 memory on one plate. The study deeply sequenced blood TCR repertoires of about five healthy adults to estimate repertoire size and the extent of clonotype sharing between individuals. To increase sequencing depth and limit assay-specific biases, TCR repertoire library preparation and sequencing were carried out by different laboratories using diverse techniques. Per donor, leukapheresis produced somewhere between about 0.9 and 9.5 billion PBMCs. Beyond this particular receptor, the publication reports: Sampling was restricted to blood, and TCR repertoires in tissues likely differ from the TCR repertoires found in blood. Higher generation probabilities were observed for clonotypes shared by all four sorted-subset donors than for non-shared clonotypes. Because the study included a small number of donors, the genetic and exposure-history diversity represented was limited. Naive subsets generally had larger estimated clonotype richness than memory subsets did. Even with the large sequencing depth, rarefaction of the sorted-subset datasets indicated that sequencing was incomplete. When several donors were compared, the shared fraction of clonotypes was around 5% for naive CD4, roughly 3.4% for naive CD8, more than 2% for memory CD4, and 0.35% to 0.5% for memory CD8. Pairwise subsampling led to the expectation that sequencing depth would affect the degree of clonotype sharing among donors.

The donors were healthy, HIV-negative adults who had no recently reported acute infections or vaccinations. Every donor was a Caucasian adult living in Nashville, Tennessee, USA. CD4+ T cells were enriched by magnetic negative selection, after which naive cells were positively selected on CD45RA and the negative fraction was taken as the memory subset. Blood was collected by leukapheresis, and PBMCs were isolated by Ficoll-Histopaque density gradient centrifugation and then cryopreserved in liquid nitrogen vapor phase. Analytical flow cytometry was used to check the purity and quantity of every magnetically sorted T cell population. Genomic DNA was isolated from each sorted fraction and quantified by UV absorbance on a Nanodrop 2000c. Using the deep immunoSEQ assay, multiplex PCR amplified TCR CDR3 regions from genomic DNA. Extracted genomic DNA from each cell subset was spread evenly across all wells of several immunoSEQ 96-well plates, with each plate serving as a replicate. For sorted subsets, 200 to 250 ng genomic DNA, equal to tens of thousands of T cell genomes, was loaded into each replicate PCR. Purified libraries were measured with a Qubit 3.0 fluorometer, size-checked on a Bioanalyzer 2100, and measured again with the KAPA Library Quantification kit. A separate single-read 150-cycle Illumina NextSeq 550 flow cell was used to sequence each immunoSEQ 96-well plate. Per the authors' processing: Because only junctional sequences without quality scores were contained in the immunoSEQ output, filtering matching that applied to full-length reads could not be performed. Sequences were annotated with PyIR, a Python wrapper for IgBLAST v1.9, and V/J genes and CDR3 were assigned using IMGT germline references. Reads were filtered out if the reads had weak V/J assignments (E-value above 1e-6), no CDR3, stop codons, out-of-frame junctions, or ambiguous translated residues. V3J clonotypes were defined as sequences sharing the same inferred V gene, J gene, and CDR3 amino acid sequence. The percentage overlap between two repertoires was calculated by dividing the number of shared unique clonotypes by the size of the smaller repertoire. RTK rarefaction, the Chao1 estimator, and Recon v2.1 estimates of unobserved clonotypes were used to assess repertoire richness. OLGA was used to compute generation probabilities for all TCRbeta clonotypes that the gDNA method yielded from a few donors. Here the immuneACCESS table is served through TCRdb, limited to in-frame sequences with V and J called. Missing clones are a known gap in these copies; in checked studies unresolved V genes cover under half, and the rest lacks a known reason. The DNA was the basis for D and trimming; V, J and clone size are from that table. In all, the sample holds some 2,000,000 clones, and 90% to 96% of those were seen once. The top ten hold less than 0.15% of the sample.

In regard to this clone: Its cognate antigen has yet to be identified. No qualities accompany the bases; no much larger clone lies one base away.

This sequence was found in a young man in good health. Sequenced sample: naive CD4+ T cells sorted from blood. The cell subset or site label of this sample denotes: CD45RA+ positively selected.

For the CDR3, the sequence is CASSAGLAGGPYTQYF. The DNA is as follows: TGTGCCAGCAGCGCGGGACTAGCGGGAGGGCCGTATACGCAGTATTTT. The chain is encoded by TRBV11-2 joined to TRBJ2-3, and TRBD2 aligns with 16 junction nucleotides. Inclusive of the bounding cysteine and phenylalanine, the CDR3 is 16 residues long. CDR3 DNA is the only sequence kept; it has 48 bases, read in frame from the first base. Trimming removed 5 bases from V and 7 bases from J; the gene matches leave 6 bases unexplained. Per the germline V gene, SGHAT is the CDR1 and FQNNGV is the CDR2.